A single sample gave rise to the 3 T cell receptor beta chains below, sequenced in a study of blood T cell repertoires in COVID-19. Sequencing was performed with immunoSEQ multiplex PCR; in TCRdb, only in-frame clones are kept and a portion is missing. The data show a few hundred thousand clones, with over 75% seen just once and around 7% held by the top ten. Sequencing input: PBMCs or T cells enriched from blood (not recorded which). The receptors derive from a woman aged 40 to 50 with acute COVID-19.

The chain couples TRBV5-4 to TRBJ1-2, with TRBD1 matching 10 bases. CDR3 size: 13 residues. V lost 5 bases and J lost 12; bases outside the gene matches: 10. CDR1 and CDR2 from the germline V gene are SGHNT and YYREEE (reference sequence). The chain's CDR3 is CASSFAGTGADTF. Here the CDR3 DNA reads TGTGCCAGCAGTTTCGCAGGGACAGGGGCTGACACCTTC.

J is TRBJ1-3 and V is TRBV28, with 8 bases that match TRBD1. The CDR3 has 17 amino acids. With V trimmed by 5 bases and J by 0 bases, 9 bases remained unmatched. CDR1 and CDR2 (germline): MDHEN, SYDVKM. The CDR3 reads CASSRGWDRSSGNTIYF. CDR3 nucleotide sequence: TGTGCCAGCAGTCGCGGGTGGGACAGGAGCTCTGGAAACACCATATATTTT.

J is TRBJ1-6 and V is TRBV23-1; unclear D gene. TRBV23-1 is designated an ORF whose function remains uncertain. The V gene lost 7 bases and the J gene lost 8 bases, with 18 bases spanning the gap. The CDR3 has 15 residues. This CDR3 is CASTSSKREDSPLHF. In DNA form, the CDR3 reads TGCGCCAGCACTTCTTCAAAAAGGGAGGATTCACCCCTCCACTTT.